This TCR beta chain was obtained from a study of T-cell reconstitution after alpha-beta-depleted transplantation in children. Unique molecular identifiers were incorporated during preparation of the TCRbeta library. One entry per CDR3 protein results from TCRdb running MiXCR on the PCR reads. In the table there are 200,000 to 250,000 distinct CDR3 sequences, 8% to 9.5% of which are singletons. Germline V lookup: CDR1 SGHVS, CDR2 FNYEAQ. Trimming shortened V by 5 bases and J by 7 bases, and 20 bases separated the two germline ends. The length of the CDR3 is 15 residues. Sequences were derived from PBMCs from the stem cell graft donor, sampled from the stem cell graft. The rearrangement links TRBV7-6 to TRBJ2-5, with D uncertain. The source of this sequence is a human donor who donated a stem cell graft to a child with acute lymphoblastic leukemia. CDR3 amino acids: CASSQTDSYAGTQYF. CDR3 nucleotide sequence: TGTGCCAGCAGCCAGACTGACTCCTACGCTGGGACCCAGTACTTC.